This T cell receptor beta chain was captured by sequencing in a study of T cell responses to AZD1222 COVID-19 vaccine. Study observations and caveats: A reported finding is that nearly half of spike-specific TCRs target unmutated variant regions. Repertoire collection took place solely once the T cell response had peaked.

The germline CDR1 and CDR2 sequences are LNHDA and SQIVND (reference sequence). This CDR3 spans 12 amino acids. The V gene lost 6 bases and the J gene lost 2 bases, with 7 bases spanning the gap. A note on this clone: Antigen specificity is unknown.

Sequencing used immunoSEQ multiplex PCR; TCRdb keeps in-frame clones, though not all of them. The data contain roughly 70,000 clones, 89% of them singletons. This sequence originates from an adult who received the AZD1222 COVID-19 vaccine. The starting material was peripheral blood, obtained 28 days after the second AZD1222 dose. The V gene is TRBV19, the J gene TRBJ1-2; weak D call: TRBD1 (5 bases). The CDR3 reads CASRGQNYGYTF. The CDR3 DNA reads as TGTGCCAGTAGGGGGCAAAACTATGGCTACACCTTC.